The TCR beta chain under discussion was sequenced for a study of blood T cell repertoires in COVID-19. Whole-study context: The United States, Italy and Spain were the sources of the acute and convalescent COVID-19 samples. T cells, B-cell-depleted T cells, or PBMCs supplied cDNA or gDNA.

Original data processing: The assay estimated nucleated cells by amplifying reference gene primers. Assay used: immunoSEQ multiplex PCR; TCRdb lists only in-frame clones, some missing. V and J calls and clone size are those listed in that table; D and trimming were worked out from the DNA. The sample contains about 62,000 clones, 80% to 90% of which appear only once. The CDR3 length is 14 residues. Seattle's enrolled individuals joined amid active infection and were then monitored longitudinally. The clonotype comes from a woman in her sixties or seventies with COVID-19, enrolled during active disease. The chain has TRBV21-1 and TRBJ1-2; the table's D call TRBD1 went unverified against the DNA. TRBV21-1 is a pseudogene. Material for sequencing was peripheral blood. CDR3 region: CASTSRGPHYGYTF. CDR3 coding DNA: TGTGCCAGCACCTCCAGGGGGCCCCACTATGGCTACACCTTC.